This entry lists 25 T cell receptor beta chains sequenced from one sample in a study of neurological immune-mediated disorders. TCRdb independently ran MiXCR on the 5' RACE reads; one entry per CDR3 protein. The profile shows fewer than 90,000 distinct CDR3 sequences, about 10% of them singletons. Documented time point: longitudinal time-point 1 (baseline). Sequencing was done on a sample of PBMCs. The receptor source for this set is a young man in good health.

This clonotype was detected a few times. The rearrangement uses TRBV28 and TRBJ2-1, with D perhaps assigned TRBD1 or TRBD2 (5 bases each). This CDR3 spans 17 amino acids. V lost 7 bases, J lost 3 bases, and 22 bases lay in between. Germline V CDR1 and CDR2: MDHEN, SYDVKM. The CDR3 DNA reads TGTGCCAGCAACCCCCCACCCGGGGCAGGCCACTACAATGAGCAGTTCTTC. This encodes CASNPPPGAGHYNEQFF.

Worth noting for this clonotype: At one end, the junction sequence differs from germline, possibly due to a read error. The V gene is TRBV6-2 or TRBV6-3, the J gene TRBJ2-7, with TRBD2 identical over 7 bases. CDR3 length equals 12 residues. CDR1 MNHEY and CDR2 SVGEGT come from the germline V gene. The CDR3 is CASSYSGAGYDF. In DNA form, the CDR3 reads TGTGCCAGCAGTTACTCGGGAGCGGGATATGACTTC.

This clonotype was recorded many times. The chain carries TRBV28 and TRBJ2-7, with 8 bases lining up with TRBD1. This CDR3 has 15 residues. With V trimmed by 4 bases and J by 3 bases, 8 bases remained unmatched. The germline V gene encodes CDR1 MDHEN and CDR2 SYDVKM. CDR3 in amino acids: CASSSTGTGDYEQYF. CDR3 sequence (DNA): TGTGCCAGCAGTTCAACCGGGACAGGAGACTACGAGCAGTACTTC.

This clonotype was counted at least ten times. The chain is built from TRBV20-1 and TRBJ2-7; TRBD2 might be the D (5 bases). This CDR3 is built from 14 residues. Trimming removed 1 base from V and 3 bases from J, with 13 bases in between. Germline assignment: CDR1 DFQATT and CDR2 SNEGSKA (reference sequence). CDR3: CSARVEGLSYEQYF. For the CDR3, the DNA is TGCAGTGCTAGAGTCGAGGGTCTGAGCTACGAGCAGTACTTC.

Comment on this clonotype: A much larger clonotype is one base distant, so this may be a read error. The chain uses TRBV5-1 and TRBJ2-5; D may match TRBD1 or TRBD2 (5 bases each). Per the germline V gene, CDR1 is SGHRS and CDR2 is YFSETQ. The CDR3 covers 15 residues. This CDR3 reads CASTWTERDQETRYF. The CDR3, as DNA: TGCGCCAGCACCTGGACGGAGAGGGACCAAGAGACCCGGTACTTC.

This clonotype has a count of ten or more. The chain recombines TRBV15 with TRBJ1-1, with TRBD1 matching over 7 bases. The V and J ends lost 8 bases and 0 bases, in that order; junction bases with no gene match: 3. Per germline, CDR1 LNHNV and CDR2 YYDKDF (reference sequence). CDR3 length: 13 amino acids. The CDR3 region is CATRTGMNTEAFF. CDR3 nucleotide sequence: TGTGCCACCCGGACAGGAATGAACACTGAAGCTTTCTTT.

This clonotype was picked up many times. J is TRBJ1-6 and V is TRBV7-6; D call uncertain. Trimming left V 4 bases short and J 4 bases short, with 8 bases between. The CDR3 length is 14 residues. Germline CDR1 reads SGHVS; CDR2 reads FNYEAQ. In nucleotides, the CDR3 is TGTGCCAGCAGCTCGGACGGTTATAATTCACCCCTCCACTTT. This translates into CASSSDGYNSPLHF.

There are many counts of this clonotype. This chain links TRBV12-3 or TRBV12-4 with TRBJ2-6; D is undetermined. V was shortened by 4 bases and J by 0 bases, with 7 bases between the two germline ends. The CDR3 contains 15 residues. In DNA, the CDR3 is TGTGCCAGCAGTTCCGCCGCCTCTGGGGCCAACGTCCTGACTTTC. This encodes CASSSAASGANVLTF.

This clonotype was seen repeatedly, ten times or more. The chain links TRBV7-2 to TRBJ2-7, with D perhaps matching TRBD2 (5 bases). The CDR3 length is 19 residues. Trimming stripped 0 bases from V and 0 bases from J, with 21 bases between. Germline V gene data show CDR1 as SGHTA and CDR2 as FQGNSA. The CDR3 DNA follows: TGTGCCAGCAGCTTAGCCCCGGGGTCCCTACTTAAGAGCTCCTACGAGCAGTACTTC. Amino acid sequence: CASSLAPGSLLKSSYEQYF.

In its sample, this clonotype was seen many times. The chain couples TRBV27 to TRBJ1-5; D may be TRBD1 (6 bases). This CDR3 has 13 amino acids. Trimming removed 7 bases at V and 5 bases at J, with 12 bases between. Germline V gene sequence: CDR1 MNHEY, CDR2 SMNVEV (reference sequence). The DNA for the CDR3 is TGTGCCAGCACCTCATCAGGGGATCAGCCCCAGCATTTT. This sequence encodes CASTSSGDQPQHF.

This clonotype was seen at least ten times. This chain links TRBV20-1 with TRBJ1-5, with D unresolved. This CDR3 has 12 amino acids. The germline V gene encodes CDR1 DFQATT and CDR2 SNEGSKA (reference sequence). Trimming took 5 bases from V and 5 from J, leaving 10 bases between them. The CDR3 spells CSAWGIDQPQHF. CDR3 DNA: TGCAGTGCTTGGGGTATCGATCAGCCCCAGCATTTT.

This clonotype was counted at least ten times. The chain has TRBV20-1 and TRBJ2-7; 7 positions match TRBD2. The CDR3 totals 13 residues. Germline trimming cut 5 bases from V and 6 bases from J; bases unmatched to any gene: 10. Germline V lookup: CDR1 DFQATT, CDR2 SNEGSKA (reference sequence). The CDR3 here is CSASGTKVGEQYF. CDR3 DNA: TGCAGTGCTTCCGGGACTAAAGTCGGCGAGCAGTACTTC.

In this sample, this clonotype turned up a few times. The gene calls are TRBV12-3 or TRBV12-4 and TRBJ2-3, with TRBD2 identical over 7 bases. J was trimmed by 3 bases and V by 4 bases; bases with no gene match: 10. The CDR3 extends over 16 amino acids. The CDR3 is CASSSRGREGTDTQYF. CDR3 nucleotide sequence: TGTGCCAGCAGTTCACGCGGGAGAGAGGGAACAGATACGCAGTATTTT.

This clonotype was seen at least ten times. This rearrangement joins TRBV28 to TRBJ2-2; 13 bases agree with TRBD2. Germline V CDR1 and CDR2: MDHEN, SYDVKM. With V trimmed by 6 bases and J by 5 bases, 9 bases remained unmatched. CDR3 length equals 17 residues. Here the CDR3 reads CASSAGLAGVLTGELFF. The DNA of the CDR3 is TGTGCCAGCAGCGCCGGACTAGCGGGAGTGTTAACCGGGGAGCTGTTTTTT. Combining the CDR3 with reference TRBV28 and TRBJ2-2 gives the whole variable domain DVKVTQSSRYLVKRTGEKVFLECVQDMDHENMFWYRQDPGLGLRLIYFSYDVKMKEKGDIPEGYSVSREKKERFSLILESASTNQTSMYLCASSAGLAGVLTGELFFGEGSRLTVL.

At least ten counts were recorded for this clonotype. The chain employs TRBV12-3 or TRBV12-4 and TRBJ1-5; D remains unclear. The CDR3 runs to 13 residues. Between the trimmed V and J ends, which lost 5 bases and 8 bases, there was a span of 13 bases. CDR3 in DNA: TGTGCCAGCAGTCCCTCTGAGGCCGAGCCCCAGCATTTT. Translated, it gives CASSPSEAEPQHF.

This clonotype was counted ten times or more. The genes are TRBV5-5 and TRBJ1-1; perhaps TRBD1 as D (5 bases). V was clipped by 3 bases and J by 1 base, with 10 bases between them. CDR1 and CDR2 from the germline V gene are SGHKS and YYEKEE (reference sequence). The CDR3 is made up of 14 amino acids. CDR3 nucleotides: TGTGCCAGCAGCTCAGGGTTACGGAACACTGAAGCTTTCTTT. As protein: CASSSGLRNTEAFF.

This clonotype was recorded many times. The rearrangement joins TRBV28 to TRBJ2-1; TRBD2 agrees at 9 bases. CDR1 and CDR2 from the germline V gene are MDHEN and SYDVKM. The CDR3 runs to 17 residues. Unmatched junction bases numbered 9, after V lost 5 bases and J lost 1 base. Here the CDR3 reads CASSLWAGGPSYNEQFF. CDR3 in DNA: TGTGCCAGCAGTCTCTGGGCGGGAGGGCCTTCCTACAATGAGCAGTTCTTC.

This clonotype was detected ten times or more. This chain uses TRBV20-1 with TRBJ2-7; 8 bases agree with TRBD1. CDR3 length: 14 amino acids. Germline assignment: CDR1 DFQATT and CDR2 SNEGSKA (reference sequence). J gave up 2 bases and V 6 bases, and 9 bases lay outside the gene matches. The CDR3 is CSATIGQGTYEQYF. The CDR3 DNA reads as TGCAGTGCGACTATCGGACAGGGAACCTACGAGCAGTACTTC.

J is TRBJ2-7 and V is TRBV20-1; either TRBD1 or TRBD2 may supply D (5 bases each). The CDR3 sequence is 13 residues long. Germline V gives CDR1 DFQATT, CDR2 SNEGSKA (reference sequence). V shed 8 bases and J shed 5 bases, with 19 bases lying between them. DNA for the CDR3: TGCAGTTGGGGGACCGACTCCCTGGACGAGCAGTACTTC. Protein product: CSWGTDSLDEQYF.

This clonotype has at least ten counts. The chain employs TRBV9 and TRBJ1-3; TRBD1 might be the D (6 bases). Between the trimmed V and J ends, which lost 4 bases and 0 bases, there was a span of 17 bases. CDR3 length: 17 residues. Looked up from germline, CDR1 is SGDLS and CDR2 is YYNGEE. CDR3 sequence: CASSKRSGQTSGNTIYF. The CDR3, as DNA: TGTGCCAGCAGCAAAAGGTCAGGACAGACCTCTGGAAACACCATATATTTT.

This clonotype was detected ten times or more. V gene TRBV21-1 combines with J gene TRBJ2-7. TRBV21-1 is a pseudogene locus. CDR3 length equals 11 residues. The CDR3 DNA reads TGTGCCAGCAGCAAAGGCTACGAGCAGTACTTC. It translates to CASSKGYEQYF.

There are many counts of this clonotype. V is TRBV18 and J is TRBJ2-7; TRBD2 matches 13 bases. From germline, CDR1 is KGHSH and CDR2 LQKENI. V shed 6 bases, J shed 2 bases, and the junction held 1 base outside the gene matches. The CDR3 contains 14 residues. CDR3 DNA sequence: TGTGCCAGCTCCGGGACTAGCGGGACCTACGAGCAGTACTTC. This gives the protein CASSGTSGTYEQYF.

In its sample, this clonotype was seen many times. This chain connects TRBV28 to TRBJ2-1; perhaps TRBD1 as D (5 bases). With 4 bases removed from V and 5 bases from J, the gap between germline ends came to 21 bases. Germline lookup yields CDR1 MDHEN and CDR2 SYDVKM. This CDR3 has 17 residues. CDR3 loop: CASSSLPTASKNNEQFF. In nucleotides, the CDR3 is TGTGCCAGCAGTTCACTCCCGACAGCCTCTAAAAACAATGAGCAGTTCTTC.

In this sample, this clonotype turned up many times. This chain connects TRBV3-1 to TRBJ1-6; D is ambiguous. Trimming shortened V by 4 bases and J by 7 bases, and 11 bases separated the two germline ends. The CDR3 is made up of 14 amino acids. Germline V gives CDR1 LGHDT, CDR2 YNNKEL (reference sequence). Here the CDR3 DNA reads TGTGCCAGCAGCCGGGAATTGGGGAATTCACCCCTCCACTTT. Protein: CASSRELGNSPLHF.

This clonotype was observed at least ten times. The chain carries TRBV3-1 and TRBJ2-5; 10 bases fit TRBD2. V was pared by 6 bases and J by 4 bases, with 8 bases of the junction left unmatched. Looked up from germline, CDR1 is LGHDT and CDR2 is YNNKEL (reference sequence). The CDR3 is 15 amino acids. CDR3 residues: CASRWWTSGRETQYF. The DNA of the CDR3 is TGTGCCAGCAGGTGGTGGACTAGCGGAAGAGAGACCCAGTACTTC.